This record looks at one TCR beta chain sequence and its context. The ends lost 5 bases at V and 2 bases at J; junction bases unmatched: 4. The CDR3 extends over 14 amino acids. Germline-derived CDR1 and CDR2 are SGHRS and YFSETQ. Extracted RNA was reverse transcribed, and the resulting cDNA served as sequencing template. This table comes from immunoSEQ multiplex PCR, and its TCRdb copy is limited to in-frame clones, with some not included. The sample lists 200,000 or so clones, about 62% occurring once. The data were obtained in a study of CD8+ T cells in alopecia areata. Treatment here: oral pan-JAK inhibitor, 5-10 mg twice daily.

The specimen comprised CD4+ T cells sorted from blood, sampled at week 24, from a patient treated with tofacitinib. The sequence derives from a human donor with alopecia areata. The chain carries TRBV5-1 and TRBJ1-1, with 9 nucleotides matching TRBD1. The CDR3: CASRVDRGNTEAFF. The DNA of the CDR3 is TGCGCCAGCAGGGTGGACAGGGGCAACACTGAAGCTTTCTTT. Combining the CDR3 with reference TRBV5-1 and TRBJ1-1 gives the whole variable domain KAGVTQTPRYLIKTRGQQVTLSCSPISGHRSVSWYQQTPGQGLQFLFEYFSETQRNKGNFPGRFSGRQFSNSRSEMNVSTLELGDSALYLCASRVDRGNTEAFFGQGTRLTVV.